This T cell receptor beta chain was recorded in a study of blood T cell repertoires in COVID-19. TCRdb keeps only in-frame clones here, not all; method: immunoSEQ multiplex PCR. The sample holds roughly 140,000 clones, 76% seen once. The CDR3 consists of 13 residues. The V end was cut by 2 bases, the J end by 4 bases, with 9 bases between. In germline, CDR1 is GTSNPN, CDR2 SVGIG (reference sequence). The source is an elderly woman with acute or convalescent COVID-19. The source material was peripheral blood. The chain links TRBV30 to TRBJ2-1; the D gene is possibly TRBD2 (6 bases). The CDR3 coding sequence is TGTGCCTGGAGTCCTGGACTATACAATGAGCAGTTCTTC. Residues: CAWSPGLYNEQFF.